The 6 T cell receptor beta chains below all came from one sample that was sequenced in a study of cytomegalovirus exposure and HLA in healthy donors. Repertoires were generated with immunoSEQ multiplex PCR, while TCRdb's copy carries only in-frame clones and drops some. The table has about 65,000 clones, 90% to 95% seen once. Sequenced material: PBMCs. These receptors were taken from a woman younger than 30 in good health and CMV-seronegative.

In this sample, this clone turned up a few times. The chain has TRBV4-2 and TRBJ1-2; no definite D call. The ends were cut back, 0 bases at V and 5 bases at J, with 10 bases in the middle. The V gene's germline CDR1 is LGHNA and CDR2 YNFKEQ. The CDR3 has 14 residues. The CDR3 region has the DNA TGTGCCAGCAGCCAAGATAGAACAGCTTATGGCTACACCTTC. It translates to CASSQDRTAYGYTF.

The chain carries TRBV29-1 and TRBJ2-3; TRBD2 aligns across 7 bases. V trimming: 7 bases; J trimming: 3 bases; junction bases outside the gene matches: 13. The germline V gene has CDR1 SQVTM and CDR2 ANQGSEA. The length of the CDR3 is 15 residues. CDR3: CSAWARERGTDTQYF. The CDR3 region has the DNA TGCAGCGCCTGGGCCAGGGAGCGGGGTACAGATACGCAGTATTTT.

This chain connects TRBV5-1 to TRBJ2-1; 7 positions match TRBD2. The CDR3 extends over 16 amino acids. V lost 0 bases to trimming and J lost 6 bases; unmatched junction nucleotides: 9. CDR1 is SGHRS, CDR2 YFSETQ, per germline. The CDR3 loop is CASSLDGKGRGNEQFF. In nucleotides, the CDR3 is TGCGCCAGCAGCTTGGATGGTAAGGGGAGGGGCAATGAGCAGTTCTTC.

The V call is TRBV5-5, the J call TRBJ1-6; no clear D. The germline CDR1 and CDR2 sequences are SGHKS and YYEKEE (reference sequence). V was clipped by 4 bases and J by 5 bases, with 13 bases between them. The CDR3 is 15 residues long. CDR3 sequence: CASSGETFHNSPLHF. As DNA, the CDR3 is TGTGCCAGCAGCGGGGAGACATTCCATAATTCACCCCTCCACTTT.

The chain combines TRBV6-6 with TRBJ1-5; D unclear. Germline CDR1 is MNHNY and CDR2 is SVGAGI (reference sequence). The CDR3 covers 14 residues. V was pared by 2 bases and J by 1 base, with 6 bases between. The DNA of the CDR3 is TGTGCCAGCAGTTACCTAGAAAGCAATCAGCCCCAGCATTTT. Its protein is CASSYLESNQPQHF.

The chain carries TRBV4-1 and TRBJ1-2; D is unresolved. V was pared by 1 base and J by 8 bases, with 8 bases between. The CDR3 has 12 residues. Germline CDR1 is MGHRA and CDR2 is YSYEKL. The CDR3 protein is CASSQGFEGYTF. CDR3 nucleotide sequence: TGCGCCAGCAGCCAAGGGTTTGAGGGCTACACCTTC.